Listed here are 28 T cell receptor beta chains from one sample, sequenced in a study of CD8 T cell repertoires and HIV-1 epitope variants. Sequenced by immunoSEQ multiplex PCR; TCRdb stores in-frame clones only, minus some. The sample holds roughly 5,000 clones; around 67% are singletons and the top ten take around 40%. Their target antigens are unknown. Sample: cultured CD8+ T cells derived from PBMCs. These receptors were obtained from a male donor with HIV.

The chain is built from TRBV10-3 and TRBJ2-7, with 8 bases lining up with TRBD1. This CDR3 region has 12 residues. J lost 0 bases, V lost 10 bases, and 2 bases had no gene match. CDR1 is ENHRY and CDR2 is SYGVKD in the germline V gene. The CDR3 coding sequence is TGTGCCACCGGGACAGGCTCCTACGAGCAGTACTTC. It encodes CATGTGSYEQYF.

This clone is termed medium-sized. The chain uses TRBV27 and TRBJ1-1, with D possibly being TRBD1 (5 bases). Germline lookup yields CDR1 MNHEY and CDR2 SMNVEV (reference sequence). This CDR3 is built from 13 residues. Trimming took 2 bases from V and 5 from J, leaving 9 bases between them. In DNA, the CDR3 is TGTGCCAGCAGTTTAGGGGGAGGGACTGAAGCTTTCTTT. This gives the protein CASSLGGGTEAFF.

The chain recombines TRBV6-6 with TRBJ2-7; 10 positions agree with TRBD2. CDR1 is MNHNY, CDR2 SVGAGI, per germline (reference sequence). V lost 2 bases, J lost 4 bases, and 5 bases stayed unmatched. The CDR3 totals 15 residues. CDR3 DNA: TGTGCCAGCAGTTACGGGCTAGCGGGAGTATACGAGCAGTACTTC. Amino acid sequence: CASSYGLAGVYEQYF.

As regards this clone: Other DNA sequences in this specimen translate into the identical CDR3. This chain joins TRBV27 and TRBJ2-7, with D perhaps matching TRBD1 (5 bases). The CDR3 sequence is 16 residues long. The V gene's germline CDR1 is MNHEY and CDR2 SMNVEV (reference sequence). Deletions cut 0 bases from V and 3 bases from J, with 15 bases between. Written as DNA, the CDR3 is TGTGCCAGCAGTTTATCCCAGGGTACTCTGAGCTACGAGCAGTACTTC. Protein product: CASSLSQGTLSYEQYF.

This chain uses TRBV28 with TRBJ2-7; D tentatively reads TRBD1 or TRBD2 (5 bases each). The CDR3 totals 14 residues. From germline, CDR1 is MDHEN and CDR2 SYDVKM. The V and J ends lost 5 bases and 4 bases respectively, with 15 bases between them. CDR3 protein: CASSANLGEYEQYF. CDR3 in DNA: TGTGCCAGCAGTGCCAACTTGGGGGAGTACGAGCAGTACTTC. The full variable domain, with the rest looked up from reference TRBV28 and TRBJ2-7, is DVKVTQSSRYLVKRTGEKVFLECVQDMDHENMFWYRQDPGLGLRLIYFSYDVKMKEKGDIPEGYSVSREKKERFSLILESASTNQTSMYLCASSANLGEYEQYFGPGTRLTVT.

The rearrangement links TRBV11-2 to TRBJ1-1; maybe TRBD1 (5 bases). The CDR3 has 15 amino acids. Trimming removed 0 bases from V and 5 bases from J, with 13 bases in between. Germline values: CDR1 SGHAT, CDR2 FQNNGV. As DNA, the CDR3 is TGTGCCAGCAGCTTAGATTGGCAGGGAAGGACTGAAGCTTTCTTT. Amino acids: CASSLDWQGRTEAFF. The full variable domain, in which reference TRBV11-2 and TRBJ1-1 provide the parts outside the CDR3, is EAGVAQSPRYKIIEKRQSVAFWCNPISGHATLYWYQQILGQGPKLLIQFQNNGVVDDSQLPKDRFSAERLKGVDSTLKIQPAKLEDSAVYLCASSLDWQGRTEAFFGQGTRLTVV.

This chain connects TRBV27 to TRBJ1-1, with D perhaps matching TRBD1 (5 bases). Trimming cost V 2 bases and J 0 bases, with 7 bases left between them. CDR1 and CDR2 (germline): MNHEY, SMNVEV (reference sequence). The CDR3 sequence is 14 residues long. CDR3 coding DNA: TGTGCCAGCAGTTTAAAGGGACTGAACACTGAAGCTTTCTTT. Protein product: CASSLKGLNTEAFF.

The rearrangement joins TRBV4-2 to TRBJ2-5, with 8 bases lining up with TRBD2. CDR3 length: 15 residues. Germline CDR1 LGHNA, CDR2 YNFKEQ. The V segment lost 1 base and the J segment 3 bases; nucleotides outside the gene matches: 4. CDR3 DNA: TGTGCCAGCAGCCAAGGCGGAGCGGGGGAAGAGACCCAGTACTTC. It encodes CASSQGGAGEETQYF.

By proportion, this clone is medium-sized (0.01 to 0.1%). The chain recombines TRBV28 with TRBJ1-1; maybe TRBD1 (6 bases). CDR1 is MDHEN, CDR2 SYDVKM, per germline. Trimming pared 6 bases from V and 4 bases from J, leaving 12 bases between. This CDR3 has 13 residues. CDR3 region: CASRTGEVTEAFF. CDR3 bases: TGTGCCAGCAGGACAGGAGAGGTCACTGAAGCTTTCTTT.

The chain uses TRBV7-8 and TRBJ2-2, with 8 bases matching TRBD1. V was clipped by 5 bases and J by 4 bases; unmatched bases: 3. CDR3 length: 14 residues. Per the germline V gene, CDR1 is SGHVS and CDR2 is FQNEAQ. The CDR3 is CASSPTGATGELFF. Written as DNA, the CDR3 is TGTGCCAGCAGCCCGACAGGGGCCACCGGGGAGCTGTTTTTT. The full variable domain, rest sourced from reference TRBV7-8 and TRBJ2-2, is GAGVSQSPRYKVAKRGQDVALRCDPISGHVSLFWYQQALGQGPEFLTYFQNEAQLDKSGLPSDRFFAERPEGSVSTLKIQRTQQEDSAVYLCASSPTGATGELFFGEGSRLTVL.

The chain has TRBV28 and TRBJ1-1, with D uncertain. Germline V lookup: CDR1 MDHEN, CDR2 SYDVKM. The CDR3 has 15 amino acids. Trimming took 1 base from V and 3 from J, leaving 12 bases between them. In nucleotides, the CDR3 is TGTGCCAGCAGTTTATCCTTGGGGATGGACACTGAAGCTTTCTTT. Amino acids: CASSLSLGMDTEAFF. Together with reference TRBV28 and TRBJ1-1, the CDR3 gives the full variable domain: DVKVTQSSRYLVKRTGEKVFLECVQDMDHENMFWYRQDPGLGLRLIYFSYDVKMKEKGDIPEGYSVSREKKERFSLILESASTNQTSMYLCASSLSLGMDTEAFFGQGTRLTVV.

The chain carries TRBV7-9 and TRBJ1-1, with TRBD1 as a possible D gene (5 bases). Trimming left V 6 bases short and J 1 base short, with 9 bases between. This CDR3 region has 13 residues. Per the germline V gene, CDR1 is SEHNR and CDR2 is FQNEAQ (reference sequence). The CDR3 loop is CASRRGTNTEAFF. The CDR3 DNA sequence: TGTGCCAGCAGGAGAGGGACGAACACTGAAGCTTTCTTT.

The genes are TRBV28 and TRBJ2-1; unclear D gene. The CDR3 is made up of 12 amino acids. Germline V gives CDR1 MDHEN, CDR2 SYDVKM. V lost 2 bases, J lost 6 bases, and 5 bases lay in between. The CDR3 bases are TGTGCCAGCAGTTTAGCGGCCAATGAGCAGTTCTTC. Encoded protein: CASSLAANEQFF.

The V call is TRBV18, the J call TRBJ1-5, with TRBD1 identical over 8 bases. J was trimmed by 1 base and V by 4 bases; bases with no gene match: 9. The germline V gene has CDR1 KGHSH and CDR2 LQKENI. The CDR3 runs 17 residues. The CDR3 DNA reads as TGTGCCAGCTCACTCATAGCGACAGGGGAGAGCAATCAGCCCCAGCATTTT. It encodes CASSLIATGESNQPQHF.

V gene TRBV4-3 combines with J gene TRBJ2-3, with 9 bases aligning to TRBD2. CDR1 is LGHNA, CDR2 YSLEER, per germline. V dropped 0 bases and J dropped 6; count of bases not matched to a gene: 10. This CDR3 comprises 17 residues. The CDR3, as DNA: TGCGCCAGCAGCCAAGATCCCCCAAGCGGGGGGTCGGATACGCAGTATTTT. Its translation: CASSQDPPSGGSDTQYF.

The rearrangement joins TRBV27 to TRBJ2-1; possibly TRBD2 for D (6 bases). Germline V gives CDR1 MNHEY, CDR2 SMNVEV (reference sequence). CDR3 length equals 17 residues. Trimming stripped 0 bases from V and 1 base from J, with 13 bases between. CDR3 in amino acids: CASSLSGGSESYNEQFF. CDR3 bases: TGTGCCAGCAGTTTATCGGGGGGAAGTGAATCCTACAATGAGCAGTTCTTC.

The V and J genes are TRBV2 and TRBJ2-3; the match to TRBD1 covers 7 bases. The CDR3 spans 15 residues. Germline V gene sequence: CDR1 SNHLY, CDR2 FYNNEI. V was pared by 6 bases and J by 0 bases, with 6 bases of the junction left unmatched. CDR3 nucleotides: TGTGCCAGCAGAGGTGGACAGGTTAGCACAGATACGCAGTATTTT. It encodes CASRGGQVSTDTQYF.

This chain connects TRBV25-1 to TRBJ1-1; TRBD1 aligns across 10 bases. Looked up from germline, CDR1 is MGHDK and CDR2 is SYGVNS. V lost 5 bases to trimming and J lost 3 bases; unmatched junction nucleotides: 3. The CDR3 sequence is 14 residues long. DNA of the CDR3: TGTGCCAGCAGTACGACAGGGGGCCACACTGAAGCTTTCTTT. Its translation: CASSTTGGHTEAFF.

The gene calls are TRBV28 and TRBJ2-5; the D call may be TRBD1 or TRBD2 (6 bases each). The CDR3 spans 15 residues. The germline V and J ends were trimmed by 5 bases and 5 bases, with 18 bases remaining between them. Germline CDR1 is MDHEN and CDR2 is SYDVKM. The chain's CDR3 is CASSTQLGGPETQYF. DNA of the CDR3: TGTGCCAGCAGTACACAACTGGGGGGCCCGGAGACCCAGTACTTC.

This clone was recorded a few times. The CDR3 nucleotides are TGTGCCAGCAGCGTGTCAGGGGGGATGGACGAGCAGTACTTC. Its protein product is CASSVSGGMDEQYF. The chain links TRBV9 to TRBJ2-7, with D perhaps TRBD1 (7 bases). The V gene's germline CDR1 is SGDLS and CDR2 YYNGEE. CDR3 size: 14 residues. Trimming cost V 2 bases and J 5 bases, with 14 bases left between them.

CDR3 region: CASSERRHSNQPQHF. DNA for the CDR3: TGTGCCAGCAGTGAGAGGAGGCATAGCAATCAGCCCCAGCATTTT. The chain employs TRBV2 and TRBJ1-5; no clear D. CDR3 length: 15 amino acids. The germline V and J ends were trimmed by 3 bases and 0 bases, with 9 bases remaining between them. CDR1 SNHLY and CDR2 FYNNEI come from the germline V gene.

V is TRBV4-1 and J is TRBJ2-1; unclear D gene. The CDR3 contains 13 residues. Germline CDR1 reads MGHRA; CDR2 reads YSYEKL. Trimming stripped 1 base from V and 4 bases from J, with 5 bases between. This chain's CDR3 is CASSQVRYNEQFF. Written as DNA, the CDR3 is TGCGCCAGCAGCCAAGTTCGGTACAATGAGCAGTTCTTC.

CDR3 in amino acids: CASSPQTGVRTDTQYF. In nucleotides, the CDR3 is TGTGCCAGCAGCCCGCAGACAGGGGTACGCACAGATACGCAGTATTTT. V is TRBV7-8 and J is TRBJ2-3; 8 bases map to TRBD1. The germline V gene encodes CDR1 SGHVS and CDR2 FQNEAQ. The CDR3 spans 16 residues. With V trimmed by 5 bases and J by 1 base, 8 bases remained unmatched.

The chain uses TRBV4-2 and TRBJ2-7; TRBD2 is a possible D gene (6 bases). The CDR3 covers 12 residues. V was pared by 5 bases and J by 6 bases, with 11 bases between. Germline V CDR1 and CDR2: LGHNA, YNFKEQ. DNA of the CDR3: TGTGCCAGCAGCTTACGAGCGGGCGAGCAGTACTTC. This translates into CASSLRAGEQYF.

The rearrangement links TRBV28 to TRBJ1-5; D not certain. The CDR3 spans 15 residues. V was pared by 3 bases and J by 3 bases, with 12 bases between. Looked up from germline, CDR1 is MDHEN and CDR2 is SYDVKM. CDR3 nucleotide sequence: TGTGCCAGCAGTTTTGATGGACGGTACAATCAGCCCCAGCATTTT. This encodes CASSFDGRYNQPQHF.

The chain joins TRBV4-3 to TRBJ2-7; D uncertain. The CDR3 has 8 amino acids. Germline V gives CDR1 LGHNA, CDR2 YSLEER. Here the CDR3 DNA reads TGCGCCAGCAGCCAAGAGTCGGTC. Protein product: CASSQESV.

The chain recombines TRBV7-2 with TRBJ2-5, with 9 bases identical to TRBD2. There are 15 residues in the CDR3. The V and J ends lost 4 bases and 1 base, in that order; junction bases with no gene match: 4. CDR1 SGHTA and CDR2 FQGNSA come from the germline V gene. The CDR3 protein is CASSSGGGVQETQYF. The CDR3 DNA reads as TGTGCCAGCAGCTCCGGCGGGGGGGTCCAAGAGACCCAGTACTTC.

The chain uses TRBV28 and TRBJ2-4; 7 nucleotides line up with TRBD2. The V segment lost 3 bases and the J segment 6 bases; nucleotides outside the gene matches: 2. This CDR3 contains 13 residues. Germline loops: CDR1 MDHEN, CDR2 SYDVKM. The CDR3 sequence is CASSLGGLNIQYF. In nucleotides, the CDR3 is TGTGCCAGCAGTTTGGGGGGGTTAAACATTCAGTACTTC.